The 28 T cell receptor beta chains presented below share a single source sample, sequenced in a study of T cell responses to AZD1222 COVID-19 vaccine (dated by TCRdb to the early 2020s). The library relied on the immunoSEQ multiplex PCR assay. TCRdb stores this immuneACCESS table with in-frame sequences only. Part of the clones is absent; in the studies checked, under half of the shortfall reflects unresolved V genes, and no reason is known for the rest. Within this sample are just over 95,000 clones, with about 89% of them counted one time only. Less than 4% of the sample comes from the top ten. The meaning of the sample's time point label: baseline before first vaccination. Sequencing used peripheral blood, obtained on day 0 of AZD1222 vaccination. These receptors were taken from an adult in good health.

The chain has TRBV5-1 and TRBJ1-1; possible D gene TRBD1, 5 bases. The germline gives CDR1 SGHRS, CDR2 YFSETQ. This CDR3 comprises 13 residues. The V end was cut by 1 base, the J end by 4 bases, with 8 bases between. The CDR3 protein is CASSLQGTTEAFF. The CDR3 DNA is TGCGCCAGCAGCTTGCAGGGAACCACTGAAGCTTTCTTT.

The chain uses TRBV29-1 and TRBJ1-1, with D hard to call. V was shortened by 4 bases and J by 5 bases, with 11 bases between the two germline ends. The CDR3 is made up of 12 amino acids. Germline V lookup: CDR1 SQVTM, CDR2 ANQGSEA. This CDR3 reads CSVVPRGTEAFF. CDR3 coding DNA: TGCAGCGTTGTCCCCAGAGGGACTGAAGCTTTCTTT.

The chain has TRBV28 and TRBJ1-2; no firm D call. V gave up 7 bases and J gave up 1 base, with 10 bases separating them. The CDR3 extends over 13 amino acids. Germline loops: CDR1 MDHEN, CDR2 SYDVKM. Here the CDR3 reads CASISAINYGYTF. The CDR3 bases are TGTGCCAGCATTTCGGCAATTAACTATGGCTACACCTTC.

The chain recombines TRBV18 with TRBJ2-2, with D perhaps matching TRBD1 or TRBD2 (5 bases each). Germline V CDR1 and CDR2: KGHSH, LQKENI. V dropped 3 bases and J dropped 4 bases, with 24 bases sitting between them. CDR3 size: 19 residues. The CDR3 is CASSPLTYRDGDTTGELFF. The CDR3 DNA follows: TGTGCCAGCTCACCTCTGACGTACCGGGACGGTGATACCACCGGGGAGCTGTTTTTT. Using reference TRBV18 and TRBJ2-2 for the parts outside the CDR3, the full variable domain is NAGVMQNPRHLVRRRGQEARLRCSPMKGHSHVYWYRQLPEEGLKFMVYLQKENIIDESGMPKERFSAEFPKEGPSILRIQQVVRGDSAAYFCASSPLTYRDGDTTGELFFGEGSRLTVL.

The rearrangement links TRBV15 to TRBJ2-5; 7 bases are a match to TRBD2. The length of the CDR3 is 15 residues. Trimming took 0 bases from V and 4 from J; bases not matched to a gene: 5. From germline, CDR1 is LNHNV and CDR2 YYDKDF (reference sequence). The CDR3 DNA is TGTGCCACCAGCAGAGATGGGGGGGGTGGAGAGACCCAGTACTTC. Translation gives CATSRDGGGGETQYF.

The J gene is TRBJ1-1, the V gene TRBV7-9; D is ambiguous. CDR1 is SEHNR and CDR2 is FQNEAQ in the germline V gene (reference sequence). Between the trimmed V and J ends, which lost 5 bases and 1 base, there was a span of 8 bases. The CDR3 is made up of 13 amino acids. The CDR3 sequence: CASSDSSNTEAFF. CDR3 bases: TGTGCCAGCAGCGATAGCTCGAACACTGAAGCTTTCTTT.

V gene TRBV9 combines with J gene TRBJ1-2; 11 bases fit TRBD1. The CDR3 loop spans 15 amino acids. Losses at the gene ends were 0 bases for V and 8 bases for J; bases not matched to a gene: 6. The V gene's germline CDR1 is SGDLS and CDR2 YYNGEE. The CDR3 bases are TGTGCCAGCAGCGTAGATAGCTGGACAGGGGGCGGCTACACCTTC. Protein: CASSVDSWTGGGYTF.

This clone has a single count. The V gene is TRBV7-2, the J gene TRBJ2-1; D call uncertain. The V end was cut by 5 bases, the J end by 8 bases, with 10 bases between. The germline V gene encodes CDR1 SGHTA and CDR2 FQGNSA. The CDR3 spans 12 residues. This chain's CDR3 is CASSLTWYEQFF. CDR3 bases: TGTGCCAGCAGCCTTACCTGGTATGAGCAGTTCTTC.

The chain couples TRBV28 to TRBJ1-1; TRBD1 agrees at 10 bases. V was clipped by 5 bases and J by 4 bases; unmatched bases: 7. The length of the CDR3 is 15 residues. The V gene's germline CDR1 is MDHEN and CDR2 SYDVKM. The CDR3 loop is CASSKLGQGPTEAFF. In DNA, the CDR3 is TGTGCCAGCAGTAAACTGGGACAGGGGCCCACTGAAGCTTTCTTT.

This chain uses TRBV19 with TRBJ2-1; TRBD2 might be the D (7 bases). CDR1 is LNHDA and CDR2 is SQIVND in the germline V gene (reference sequence). V lost 1 base and J 6 bases, leaving 13 bases between the germline ends. CDR3 length: 15 amino acids. CDR3 region: CASSIVGGASNEQFF. As DNA, the CDR3 is TGTGCCAGTAGTATAGTAGGGGGGGCAAGCAATGAGCAGTTCTTC.

The J gene is TRBJ2-7, the V gene TRBV2; 7 nucleotides agree with TRBD1. This CDR3 spans 14 amino acids. V lost 6 bases to trimming and J lost 2 bases; unmatched junction nucleotides: 7. CDR1 SNHLY and CDR2 FYNNEI come from the germline V gene. CDR3 in DNA: TGTGCCAGCAGGAAAGACAGGGTGGCCTACGAGCAGTACTTC. Its protein product is CASRKDRVAYEQYF. The full variable domain, completed using reference TRBV2 and TRBJ2-7, is EPEVTQTPSHQVTQMGQEVILRCVPISNHLYFYWYRQILGQKVEFLVSFYNNEISEKSEIFDDQFSVERPDGSNFTLKIRSTKLEDSAMYFCASRKDRVAYEQYFGPGTRLTVT.

For the CDR3, the DNA is TGTGCCAGCAGTGTACTAGCGGGGGGCAGTAATGAGCAGTTCTTC. Protein: CASSVLAGGSNEQFF. The chain recombines TRBV6-4 with TRBJ2-1; TRBD2 matches at 12 bases. Germline CDR1 is MRHNA and CDR2 is SNTAGT. With 4 bases clipped from V and 7 bases from J, the junction kept 5 bases outside the gene matches. This CDR3 is built from 15 residues.

The chain links TRBV10-3 to TRBJ2-2; 7 bases are shared with TRBD1. Germline V gene data show CDR1 as ENHRY and CDR2 as SYGVKD. Trimming took 10 bases from V and 5 from J; bases not matched to a gene: 10. The CDR3 consists of 14 residues. The CDR3 coding sequence is TGTGCCACGACTGACAGGGCCACGACCGGGGAGCTGTTTTTT. Amino acid sequence: CATTDRATTGELFF.

The rearrangement joins TRBV3-1 (or the pseudogene TRBV3-2) to TRBJ2-4; D might be TRBD1 or TRBD2, each matching 5 bases. With 0 bases removed from V and 0 bases from J, the gap between germline ends came to 15 bases. Germline values: CDR1 LGHDT, CDR2 YNNKEL (reference sequence). The CDR3 consists of 18 residues. The CDR3 region has the DNA TGTGCCAGCAGCCAAGAAGTCGGGGCGGAACTAGCCAAAAACATTCAGTACTTC. Residues: CASSQEVGAELAKNIQYF.

The rearrangement uses TRBV3-1 (or the pseudogene TRBV3-2) and TRBJ2-4; TRBD2 agrees at 10 bases. J gave up 0 bases and V 2 bases, and 7 bases lay outside the gene matches. Germline lookup yields CDR1 LGHDT and CDR2 YNNKEL (reference sequence). The CDR3 extends over 18 amino acids. In DNA, the CDR3 is TGTGCCAGCAGCCAACTAGCGGGGGCCCAACTAGCCAAAAACATTCAGTACTTC. Its translation is CASSQLAGAQLAKNIQYF.

The gene calls are TRBV7-6 and TRBJ2-7; D might be TRBD1 (6 bases). V was trimmed by 4 bases and J by 3 bases, leaving 13 bases between them. The CDR3 has 14 residues. CDR1 is SGHVS and CDR2 is FNYEAQ in the germline V gene. CDR3 nucleotides: TGTGCCAGCAGCTCAGAAGAACAGGGCTACGAGCAGTACTTC. It yields the protein CASSSEEQGYEQYF.

This clone was detected only a few times. This rearrangement joins TRBV15 to TRBJ2-2; no firm D call. Germline V gene sequence: CDR1 LNHNV, CDR2 YYDKDF (reference sequence). Between the trimmed V and J ends, which lost 6 bases and 5 bases, there was a span of 19 bases. This CDR3 spans 16 amino acids. The CDR3 here is CATSLQHAERTGELFF. CDR3 DNA: TGTGCCACCAGTCTCCAGCACGCTGAGAGAACCGGGGAGCTGTTTTTT.

The gene calls are TRBV12-5 and TRBJ1-6; D perhaps matches TRBD1 (6 bases). The CDR3 extends over 16 amino acids. Trimming cost V 3 bases and J 10 bases, with 19 bases left between them. Germline lookup yields CDR1 LGHNT and CDR2 FRNRAP. CDR3 in DNA: TGTGCTAGTGGTTTTTTCGCGGGACATGTCCAATCACCCCTCCACTTT. It is translated as CASGFFAGHVQSPLHF.

The gene calls are TRBV6-4 and TRBJ1-1, with D possibly matching TRBD1 (5 bases). Germline-derived CDR1 and CDR2 are MRHNA and SNTAGT. V was pared by 3 bases and J by 4 bases, with 12 bases between. There are 14 residues in the CDR3. This CDR3 is CASSEWGSGTEAFF. The CDR3, as DNA: TGTGCCAGCAGTGAGTGGGGCAGCGGCACTGAAGCTTTCTTT.

The V gene is TRBV7-9, the J gene TRBJ1-5; 10 bases are a match to TRBD1. Germline loops: CDR1 SEHNR, CDR2 FQNEAQ (reference sequence). V lost 5 bases and J lost 4; bases outside the gene matches: 2. The CDR3 has 14 amino acids. CDR3 amino acids: CASSGGQGNQPQHF. The CDR3 DNA sequence: TGTGCCAGCAGCGGGGGACAGGGGAATCAGCCCCAGCATTTT.

DNA of the CDR3: TGTGCCAGCAGCTTGGAGGGTAGCTCCTACGAGCAGTACTTC. It is translated as CASSLEGSSYEQYF. The chain has TRBV5-4 and TRBJ2-7; D remains ambiguous. V shed 0 bases and J shed 0 bases, with 7 bases lying between them. Germline V CDR1 and CDR2: SGHNT, YYREEE (reference sequence). The CDR3 spans 14 residues. Full variable domain (missing parts from reference TRBV5-4 and TRBJ2-7): ETGVTQSPTHLIKTRGQQVTLRCSSQSGHNTVSWYQQALGQGPQFIFQYYREEENGRGNFPPRFSGLQFPNYSSELNVNALELDDSALYLCASSLEGSSYEQYFGPGTRLTVT.

V is TRBV5-8 and J is TRBJ1-1; D ambiguous. Trimming cost V 5 bases and J 0 bases, with 17 bases left between them. CDR1 SGHTS and CDR2 YDEGEE come from the germline V gene. The CDR3 consists of 16 residues. CDR3 amino acids: CASRSRLLTVNTEAFF. CDR3 DNA: TGTGCCAGCAGAAGTAGGTTGCTGACCGTGAACACTGAAGCTTTCTTT.

This clone was seen only a few times. V usage is TRBV7-2 and J usage is TRBJ2-1, with 7 bases matching TRBD1. Trimming cost V 5 bases and J 0 bases; bases outside gene matches: 7. The CDR3 runs 16 residues. Germline CDR1 SGHTA, CDR2 FQGNSA. In DNA form, the CDR3 reads TGTGCCAGCAGCACGAGGGGGCTACTCTCCTACAATGAGCAGTTCTTC. Protein product: CASSTRGLLSYNEQFF.

This clone is a singleton in its sample. The rearrangement links TRBV6-5 to TRBJ1-5; D perhaps matches TRBD1 (6 bases). V lost 2 bases to trimming and J lost 7 bases, with 15 bases between them. Germline V lookup: CDR1 MNHEY, CDR2 SVGAGI. This CDR3 region has 15 residues. This CDR3 is CASSYDYRVSQPQHF. The CDR3 DNA reads as TGTGCCAGCAGTTACGATTACAGGGTCTCCCAGCCCCAGCATTTT.

CDR3 nucleotides: TGTGCCAGTAGTTGGGCAGGGGCTGGAAACACCATATATTTT. Translating gives CASSWAGAGNTIYF. This sequence joins TRBV19 and TRBJ1-3; a possible D gene is TRBD1 (6 bases). V shed 5 bases and J shed 2 bases, with 10 bases lying between them. The CDR3 covers 14 residues. CDR1 and CDR2 from the germline V gene are LNHDA and SQIVND (reference sequence).

The chain carries TRBV5-1 and TRBJ1-3; D is undetermined. The V end was cut by 1 base, the J end by 0 bases, with 5 bases between. CDR3 length equals 14 residues. Germline V gene lookup returns CDR1 SGHRS and CDR2 YFSETQ. The CDR3: CASSLTNSGNTIYF. CDR3 in DNA: TGCGCCAGCAGCTTGACAAACTCTGGAAACACCATATATTTT.

This sequence joins TRBV7-9 and TRBJ2-1, with D perhaps matching TRBD1 or TRBD2 (6 bases each). CDR1 and CDR2 from the germline V gene are SEHNR and FQNEAQ (reference sequence). The CDR3 extends over 14 amino acids. V was cut by 5 bases and J by 10 bases, with 18 bases left in between. CDR3 residues: CASSLGGSSGEQFF. In nucleotides, the CDR3 is TGTGCCAGCAGCCTAGGGGGGTCGTCAGGAGAGCAGTTCTTC.

This clone was seen a few times. Additional DNA sequences in this sample encode the identical CDR3. The V gene is TRBV18, the J gene TRBJ1-1; D is undetermined. This CDR3 is built from 13 residues. The V gene lost 2 bases and the J gene lost 4 bases, with 8 bases spanning the gap. CDR1 KGHSH and CDR2 LQKENI come from the germline V gene. In DNA form, the CDR3 reads TGTGCCAGCTCACCAGGGCAGACCACTGAAGCTTTCTTT. Translating gives CASSPGQTTEAFF.